One and the same sample provided the 4 T cell receptor beta chains below, sequenced in a study of blood T cell repertoires in COVID-19. TCRdb's table, derived via immunoSEQ multiplex PCR, lists solely in-frame clones and lacks some. Of over 110,000 clones in the sample, 84% were seen once. Sequencing was carried out using PBMCs or T cells enriched from blood (not recorded which). The receptors derive from a man aged 50 or older in a cohort exposed to, infected with or recovered from COVID-19 (not recorded which).

This clone was seen only a few times. This chain connects TRBV4-1 to TRBJ2-7; 8 nucleotides agree with TRBD2. Germline CDR1 reads MGHRA; CDR2 reads YSYEKL. V trimming: 3 bases; J trimming: 7 bases; junction bases outside the gene matches: 5. The CDR3 sequence is 13 residues long. In DNA form, the CDR3 reads TGCGCCAGCAGCCACGGACTAGCTCAAGAGCAGTACTTC. This sequence encodes CASSHGLAQEQYF.

This chain links TRBV27 with TRBJ2-7; TRBD1 matches at 7 bases. Germline CDR1 reads MNHEY; CDR2 reads SMNVEV (reference sequence). J was trimmed by 3 bases and V by 3 bases; bases with no gene match: 5. The CDR3 contains 14 residues. The CDR3 region is CASSLRGQYYEQYF. The DNA of the CDR3 is TGTGCCAGCAGTTTGAGGGGACAGTACTACGAGCAGTACTTC.

CDR3 residues: CASSQGMGRGEELFF. DNA for the CDR3: TGTGCCAGCAGCCAAGGGATGGGGCGTGGCGAGGAGCTGTTTTTT. The rearrangement uses TRBV14 and TRBJ2-2, with a weak D call TRBD1 (5 bases). Germline CDR1 SGHDN, CDR2 FVKESK. V lost 1 base to trimming and J lost 10 bases, with 16 bases between them. The CDR3 has 15 residues. Looking up the rest from reference TRBV14 and TRBJ2-2 gives the full variable domain: EAGVTQFPSHSVIEKGQTVTLRCDPISGHDNLYWYRRVMGKEIKFLLHFVKESKQDESGMPNNRFLAERTGGTYSTLKVQPAELEDSGVYFCASSQGMGRGEELFFGEGSRLTVL.

The chain recombines TRBV30 with TRBJ1-1; 7 bases match TRBD1. Germline V CDR1 and CDR2: GTSNPN, SVGIG (reference sequence). The CDR3 length is 12 residues. The V gene end was trimmed by 7 bases and the J gene end by 2 bases; junction bases not matched to a gene: 4. The CDR3 DNA follows: TGTGCCTTTCACAGGGGAAACACTGAAGCTTTCTTT. Amino acids: CAFHRGNTEAFF.